This entry is about one T cell receptor (beta chain). Its target is not known. Assay: immunoSEQ multiplex PCR; the TCRdb copy retains only in-frame clones and omits some. The table shows about 170,000 clones, with approximately 96% occurring only once. This entry belongs to a study of cytomegalovirus exposure and HLA in healthy donors. Broader study findings: Some public TCRs appeared in many individuals, while most sequences were rare.

V lost 8 bases and J 4 bases, leaving 18 bases between the germline ends. The CDR3 has 15 amino acids. CDR1 and CDR2 from the germline V gene are SNHLY and FYNNEI. This clonotype was sampled from a woman under 30 in good health and CMV-seronegative. Sample: PBMCs. The V and J genes are TRBV2 and TRBJ1-3; D might be TRBD1 (6 bases). CDR3 bases: TGTGCCAGCGGACTGGTACAGGGAGCGGGAAACACCATATATTTT. Translated: CASGLVQGAGNTIYF. Combining the CDR3 with reference TRBV2 and TRBJ1-3 gives the whole variable domain EPEVTQTPSHQVTQMGQEVILRCVPISNHLYFYWYRQILGQKVEFLVSFYNNEISEKSEIFDDQFSVERPDGSNFTLKIRSTKLEDSAMYFCASGLVQGAGNTIYFGEGSWLTVV.